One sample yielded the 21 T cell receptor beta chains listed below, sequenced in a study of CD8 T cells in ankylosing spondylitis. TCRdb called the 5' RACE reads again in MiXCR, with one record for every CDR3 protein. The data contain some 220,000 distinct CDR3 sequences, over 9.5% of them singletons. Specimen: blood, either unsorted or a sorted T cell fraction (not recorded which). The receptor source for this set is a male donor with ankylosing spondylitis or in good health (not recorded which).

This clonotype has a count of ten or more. CDR3 nucleotides: TGCGCCAGCAGGAAGGCGGGAGAGCACGCCGGGGAGCTGTTTTTT. Protein product: CASRKAGEHAGELFF. V and J are TRBV10-2 and TRBJ2-2, with 7 bases lining up with TRBD2. Unmatched junction bases numbered 10, after V lost 6 bases and J lost 6 bases. Germline assignment: CDR1 WSHSY and CDR2 SAAADI. This CDR3 contains 15 residues.

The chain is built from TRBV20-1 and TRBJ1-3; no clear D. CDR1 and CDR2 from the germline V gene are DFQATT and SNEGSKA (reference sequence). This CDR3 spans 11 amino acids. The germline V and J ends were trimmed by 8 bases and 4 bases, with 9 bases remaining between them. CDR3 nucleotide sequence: TGCAGTACGGGCCGGGGAAACACCATATATTTT. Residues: CSTGRGNTIYF.

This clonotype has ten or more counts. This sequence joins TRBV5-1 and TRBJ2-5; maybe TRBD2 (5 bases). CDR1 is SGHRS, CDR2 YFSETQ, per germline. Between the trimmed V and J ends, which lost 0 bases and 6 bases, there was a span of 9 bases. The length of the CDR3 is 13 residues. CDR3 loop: CASSLAGEQTQYF. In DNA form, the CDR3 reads TGCGCCAGCAGCTTGGCCGGGGAGCAGACCCAGTACTTC.

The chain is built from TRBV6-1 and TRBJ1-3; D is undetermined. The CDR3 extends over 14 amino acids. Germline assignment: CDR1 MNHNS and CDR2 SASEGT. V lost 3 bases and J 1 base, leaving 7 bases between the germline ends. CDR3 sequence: CASSEHRSGNTIYF. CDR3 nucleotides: TGTGCCAGCAGTGAGCACAGATCTGGAAACACCATATATTTT.

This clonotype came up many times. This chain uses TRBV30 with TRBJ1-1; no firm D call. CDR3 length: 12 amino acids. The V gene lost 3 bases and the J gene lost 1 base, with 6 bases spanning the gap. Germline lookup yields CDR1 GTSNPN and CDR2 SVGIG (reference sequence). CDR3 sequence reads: CAWRQRNTEAFF. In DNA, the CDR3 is TGTGCCTGGAGACAGAGGAACACTGAAGCTTTCTTT.

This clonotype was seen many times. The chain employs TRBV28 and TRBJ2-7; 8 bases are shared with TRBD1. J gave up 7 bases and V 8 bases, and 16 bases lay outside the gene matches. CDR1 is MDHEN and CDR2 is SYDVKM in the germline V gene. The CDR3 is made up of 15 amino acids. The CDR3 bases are TGTGCCAGCCTTAGGCAGGGGGCCCCCCCTTGGGAGCAGTACTTC. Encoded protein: CASLRQGAPPWEQYF. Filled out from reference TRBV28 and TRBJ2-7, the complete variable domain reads DVKVTQSSRYLVKRTGEKVFLECVQDMDHENMFWYRQDPGLGLRLIYFSYDVKMKEKGDIPEGYSVSREKKERFSLILESASTNQTSMYLCASLRQGAPPWEQYFGPGTRLTVT.

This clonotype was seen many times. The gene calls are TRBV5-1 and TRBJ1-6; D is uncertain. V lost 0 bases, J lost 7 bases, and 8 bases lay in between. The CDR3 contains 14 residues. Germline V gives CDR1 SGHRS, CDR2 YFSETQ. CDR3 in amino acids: CASSLVSGNSPLHF. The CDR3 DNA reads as TGCGCCAGCAGCTTGGTATCCGGGAATTCACCCCTCCACTTT. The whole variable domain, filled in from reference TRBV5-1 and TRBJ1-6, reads KAGVTQTPRYLIKTRGQQVTLSCSPISGHRSVSWYQQTPGQGLQFLFEYFSETQRNKGNFPGRFSGRQFSNSRSEMNVSTLELGDSALYLCASSLVSGNSPLHFGNGTRLTVT.

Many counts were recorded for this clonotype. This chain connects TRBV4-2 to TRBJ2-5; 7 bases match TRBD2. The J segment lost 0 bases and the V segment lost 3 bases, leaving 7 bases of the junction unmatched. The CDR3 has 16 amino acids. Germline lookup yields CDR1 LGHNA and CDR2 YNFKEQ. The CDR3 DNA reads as TGTGCCAGCAGCCAGGGGAGGGGCAGCGACCAAGAGACCCAGTACTTC. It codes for CASSQGRGSDQETQYF.

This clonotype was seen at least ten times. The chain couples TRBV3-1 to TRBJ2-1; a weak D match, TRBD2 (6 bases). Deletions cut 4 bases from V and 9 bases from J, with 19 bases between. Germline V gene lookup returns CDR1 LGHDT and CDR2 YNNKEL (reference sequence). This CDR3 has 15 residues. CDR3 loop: CASSPSGLTVGEQFF. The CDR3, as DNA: TGTGCCAGCAGCCCTTCGGGACTCACCGTAGGTGAGCAGTTCTTC.

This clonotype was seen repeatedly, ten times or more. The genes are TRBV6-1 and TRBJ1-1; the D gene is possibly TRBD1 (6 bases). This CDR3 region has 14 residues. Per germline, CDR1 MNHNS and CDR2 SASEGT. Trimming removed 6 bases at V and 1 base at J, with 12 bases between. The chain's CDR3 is CASRVGGQNTEAFF. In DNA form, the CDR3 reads TGTGCCAGCAGGGTCGGGGGACAGAACACTGAAGCTTTCTTT.

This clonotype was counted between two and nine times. CDR3 coding DNA: TGCAGCGTTGACGGGGGAGGAAGGGTCGATACGCAGTATTTT. Amino acids: CSVDGGGRVDTQYF. The genes are TRBV29-1 and TRBJ2-3; weak D call: TRBD2 (6 bases). Germline CDR1 reads SQVTM; CDR2 reads ANQGSEA. Trimming took off 3 bases at V and 6 bases at J, with 16 bases between the two ends. The CDR3 runs to 14 residues.

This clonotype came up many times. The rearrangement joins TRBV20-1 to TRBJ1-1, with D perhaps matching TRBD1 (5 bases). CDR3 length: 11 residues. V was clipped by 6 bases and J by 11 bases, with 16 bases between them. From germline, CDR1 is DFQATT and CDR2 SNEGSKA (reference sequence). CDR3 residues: CSAGVQLMAFF. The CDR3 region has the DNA TGCAGTGCGGGGGTCCAATTAATGGCTTTCTTT.

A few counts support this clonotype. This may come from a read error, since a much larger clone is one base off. The CDR3 DNA reads TGTGTCAGCGTGAACACCGGGGAGCTGTTTTTT. Its protein is CVSVNTGELFF. The chain links TRBV2 to TRBJ2-2, with D unresolved. This CDR3 spans 11 amino acids. Germline V gene sequence: CDR1 SNHLY, CDR2 FYNNEI.

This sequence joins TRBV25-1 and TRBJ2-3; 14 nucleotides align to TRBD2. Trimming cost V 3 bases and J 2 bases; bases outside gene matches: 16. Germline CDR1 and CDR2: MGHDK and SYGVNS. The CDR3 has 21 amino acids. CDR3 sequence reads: CASSDPTPGLAGDSPTDTQYF. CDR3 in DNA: TGTGCCAGCAGTGATCCTACTCCGGGACTAGCGGGAGACTCTCCCACAGATACGCAGTATTTT.

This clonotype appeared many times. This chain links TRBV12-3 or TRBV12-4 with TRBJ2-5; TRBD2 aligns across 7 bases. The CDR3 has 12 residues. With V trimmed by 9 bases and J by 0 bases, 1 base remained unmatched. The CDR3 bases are TGTGCCAGGGGAGGGGACCAAGAGACCCAGTACTTC. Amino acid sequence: CARGGDQETQYF.

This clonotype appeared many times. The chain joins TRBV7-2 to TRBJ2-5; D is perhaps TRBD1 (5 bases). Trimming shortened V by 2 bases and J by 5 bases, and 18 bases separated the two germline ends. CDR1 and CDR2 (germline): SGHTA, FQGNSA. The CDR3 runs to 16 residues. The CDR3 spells CASSLSPSGLAETQYF. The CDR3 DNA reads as TGTGCCAGCAGCTTATCCCCTTCAGGGTTGGCGGAGACCCAGTACTTC. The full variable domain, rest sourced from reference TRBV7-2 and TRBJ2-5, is GAGVSQSPSNKVTEKGKDVELRCDPISGHTALYWYRQSLGQGLEFLIYFQGNSAPDKSGLPSDRFSAERTGGSVSTLTIQRTQQEDSAVYLCASSLSPSGLAETQYFGPGTRLLVL.

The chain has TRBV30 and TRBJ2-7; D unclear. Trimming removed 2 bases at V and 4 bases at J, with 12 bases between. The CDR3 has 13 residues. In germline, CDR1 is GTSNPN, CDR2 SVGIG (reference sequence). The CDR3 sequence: CAWSHAMGYEQYF. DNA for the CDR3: TGTGCCTGGAGTCACGCGATGGGTTACGAGCAGTACTTC. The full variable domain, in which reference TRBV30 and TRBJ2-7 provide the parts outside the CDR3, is SQTIHQWPATLVQPVGSPLSLECTVEGTSNPNLYWYRQAAGRGLQLLFYSVGIGQISSEVPQNLSASRPQDRQFILSSKKLLLSDSGFYLCAWSHAMGYEQYFGPGTRLTVT.

The CDR3 DNA follows: TGTGCCAGTACCCAGGGCGCAGGGGGCTACGGAGATACGCAGTATTTT. Amino acids: CASTQGAGGYGDTQYF. The rearrangement links TRBV19 to TRBJ2-3; 8 bases fit TRBD1. This CDR3 is built from 16 residues. From germline, CDR1 is LNHDA and CDR2 SQIVND (reference sequence). The ends lost 7 bases at V and 5 bases at J; junction bases unmatched: 14.

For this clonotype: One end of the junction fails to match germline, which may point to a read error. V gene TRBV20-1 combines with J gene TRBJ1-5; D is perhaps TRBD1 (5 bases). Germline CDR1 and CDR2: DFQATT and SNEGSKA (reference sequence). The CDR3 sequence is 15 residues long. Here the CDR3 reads CCARAAGTSNRPQHF. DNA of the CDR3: TGCTGTGCTAGAGCCGCCGGGACGTCGAATCGGCCCCAGCATTTT.

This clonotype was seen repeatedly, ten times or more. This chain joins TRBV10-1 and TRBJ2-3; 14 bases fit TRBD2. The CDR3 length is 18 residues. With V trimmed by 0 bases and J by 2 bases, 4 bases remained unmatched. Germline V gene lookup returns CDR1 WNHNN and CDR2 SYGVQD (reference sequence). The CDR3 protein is CASSESRTSGRTTDTQYF. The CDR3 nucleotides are TGCGCCAGCAGTGAGTCTAGGACTAGCGGGAGGACCACAGATACGCAGTATTTT.

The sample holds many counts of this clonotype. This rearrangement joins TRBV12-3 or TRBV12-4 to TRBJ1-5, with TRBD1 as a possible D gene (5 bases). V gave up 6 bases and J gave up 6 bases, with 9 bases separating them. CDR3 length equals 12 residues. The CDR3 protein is CASSSDSQPQHF. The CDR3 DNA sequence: TGTGCCAGCAGCTCCGACAGTCAGCCCCAGCATTTT.